The 9 T cell receptor beta chains in this list originate from one sample, sequenced in a study. TCRdb redid the calling of the RT-PCR reads with MiXCR, one entry per CDR3 protein. Seen here are about 700,000 distinct CDR3 sequences, approximately 15% observed once, and the top ten hold 3.6%. Sequences were obtained from memory CD4+ T cells from blood. These TCRs come from a female donor in good health, serving as a healthy control.

The rearrangement joins TRBV6-2 or TRBV6-3 to TRBJ2-7; TRBD1 matches at 8 bases. Losses at the gene ends were 4 bases for V and 1 base for J; bases not matched to a gene: 6. Germline V gene data show CDR1 as MNHEY and CDR2 as SVGEGT. This CDR3 region has 15 residues. CDR3 nucleotide sequence: TGTGCCAGCAGTTTACCAGGGGGCTTATCCTACGAGCAGTACTTC. Translation gives CASSLPGGLSYEQYF.

There are a few counts of this clonotype. This chain uses TRBV10-3 with TRBJ2-7; TRBD2 matches 14 bases. The CDR3 runs to 17 residues. CDR1 is ENHRY, CDR2 SYGVKD, per germline. Trimming took 4 bases from V and 4 from J; bases not matched to a gene: 9. CDR3: CAISASGTSGRKYEQYF. The CDR3 DNA reads as TGTGCCATCAGTGCGTCGGGGACTAGCGGGAGAAAGTACGAGCAGTACTTC.

This clonotype was counted ten times or more. This chain connects TRBV4-3 to TRBJ2-5; 7 positions match TRBD2. Looked up from germline, CDR1 is LGHNA and CDR2 is YSLEER. Germline trimming cut 1 base from V and 5 bases from J; bases unmatched to any gene: 16. The CDR3 totals 18 residues. The DNA for the CDR3 is TGCGCCAGCAGCCAAGTGACGTTGAGCGGGGAGGGCCACGAGACCCAGTACTTC. This translates into CASSQVTLSGEGHETQYF.

This clonotype showed up just a few times. This chain connects TRBV20-1 to TRBJ1-1; D call uncertain. Germline V CDR1 and CDR2: DFQATT, SNEGSKA (reference sequence). The CDR3 totals 13 residues. The V end was cut by 1 base, the J end by 4 bases, with 10 bases between. Written as DNA, the CDR3 is TGCAGTGCTAGAGTCCACACGACCACTGAAGCTTTCTTT. Encoded protein: CSARVHTTTEAFF.

The genes are TRBV28 and TRBJ2-7; weak D call: TRBD2 (6 bases). The V gene lost 6 bases and the J gene lost 4 bases, with 13 bases spanning the gap. Germline-derived CDR1 and CDR2 are MDHEN and SYDVKM. This CDR3 comprises 13 residues. CDR3 in DNA: TGTGCCAGCAGCCCGGGGAGGCCTTACGAGCAGTACTTC. Protein: CASSPGRPYEQYF.

This clonotype was picked up many times. The V gene is TRBV5-1, the J gene TRBJ2-3, with D maybe TRBD1 (6 bases). Germline V gene data show CDR1 as SGHRS and CDR2 as YFSETQ. This CDR3 has 14 residues. V was clipped by 1 base and J by 5 bases, with 11 bases between them. CDR3 nucleotide sequence: TGCGCCAGCAGCTTGAGCAGGGGTATAGATACGCAGTATTTT. It is translated as CASSLSRGIDTQYF.

This clonotype appeared many times. The V gene is TRBV5-1, the J gene TRBJ2-5; no definite D call. The V and J ends lost 0 bases and 0 bases respectively, with 6 bases between them. This CDR3 region has 14 residues. Looked up from germline, CDR1 is SGHRS and CDR2 is YFSETQ. In nucleotides, the CDR3 is TGCGCCAGCAGCTTGGGGGCCAACCAAGAGACCCAGTACTTC. Its translation: CASSLGANQETQYF.

CDR3 in amino acids: CSAGTASNEKLFF. The CDR3, as DNA: TGCAGTGCTGGGACAGCTTCTAATGAAAAACTGTTTTTT. The chain couples TRBV20-1 to TRBJ1-4, with 7 bases that match TRBD1. Per germline, CDR1 DFQATT and CDR2 SNEGSKA (reference sequence). The V gene end was trimmed by 5 bases and the J gene end by 3 bases; junction bases not matched to a gene: 3. The CDR3 sequence is 13 residues long.

There are a few counts of this clonotype. The chain joins TRBV4-3 to TRBJ1-5, with no clear D. Germline CDR1 is LGHNA and CDR2 is YSLEER. V gave up 0 bases and J gave up 7 bases, with 13 bases separating them. This CDR3 is built from 15 residues. CDR3 residues: CASSQDLRVEQPQHF. The CDR3, as DNA: TGCGCCAGCAGCCAAGATTTAAGGGTAGAACAGCCCCAGCATTTT.